These 18 T cell receptor beta chains were all obtained from the same sample, sequenced in a study of T cell repertoires in cytomegalovirus infection. TCRdb reprocessed the reads with MiXCR, giving one entry per CDR3 protein. The sample comprises hundreds of thousands of distinct CDR3 sequences, 9.6% of which are singletons, and more than 2.5% rests with the top ten. Sequenced material: PBMCs. These receptors all come from a human donor in good health (CMV status not recorded). Some clones in this sample may be carry-over from other donors' samples.

This clonotype was observed at least ten times. J is TRBJ2-2 and V is TRBV10-3; 9 nucleotides match TRBD2. This CDR3 has 13 amino acids. Germline loops: CDR1 ENHRY, CDR2 SYGVKD. V was clipped by 9 bases and J by 6 bases; unmatched bases: 5. CDR3 residues: CAMKAGGPGELFF. CDR3 sequence (DNA): TGTGCCATGAAAGCGGGGGGCCCCGGGGAGCTGTTTTTT.

This clonotype was observed at least ten times. This chain uses TRBV20-1 with TRBJ2-4; 8 bases align to TRBD2. The CDR3 sequence is 12 residues long. CDR1 is DFQATT, CDR2 SNEGSKA, per germline (reference sequence). Unmatched junction bases numbered 5, after V lost 5 bases and J lost 8 bases. CDR3 region: CSAVPGLDIQYF. CDR3 coding DNA: TGCAGTGCTGTACCGGGACTAGACATTCAGTACTTC.

This clonotype was counted many times. The rearrangement joins TRBV7-8 to TRBJ2-3, with D hard to call. CDR1 is SGHVS, CDR2 FQNEAQ, per germline. The CDR3 contains 11 residues. With 5 bases removed from V and 6 bases from J, the gap between germline ends came to 6 bases. The chain's CDR3 is CASSVRDTQYF. The CDR3 DNA is TGTGCCAGCAGCGTTAGGGATACGCAGTATTTT.

This chain joins TRBV6-2 or TRBV6-3 and TRBJ1-6, with D unclear. Germline CDR1 reads MNHEY; CDR2 reads SVGEGT. Trimming removed 4 bases from V and 6 bases from J, with 13 bases in between. This CDR3 has 15 amino acids. DNA for the CDR3: TGTGCCAGCAGTTTCGAGCGGGGAGGTAATTCACCCCTCCACTTT. Translating gives CASSFERGGNSPLHF.

This clonotype was counted many times. The chain recombines TRBV10-2 with TRBJ2-5; the D gene is possibly TRBD2 (5 bases). The germline V and J ends were trimmed by 8 bases and 4 bases, with 17 bases remaining between them. Germline V lookup: CDR1 WSHSY, CDR2 SAAADI. The CDR3 is 14 amino acids. The CDR3 region is CASGVRQGGETQYF. Written as DNA, the CDR3 is TGCGCCAGCGGGGTTAGGCAAGGAGGAGAGACCCAGTACTTC.

This clonotype was counted at least ten times. The V gene is TRBV5-6, the J gene TRBJ2-5, with a possible D match to TRBD2 (6 bases). The germline V gene encodes CDR1 SGHDT and CDR2 YYEEEE. Between the trimmed V and J ends, which lost 0 bases and 1 base, there was a span of 10 bases. The CDR3 has 15 amino acids. The CDR3 region has the DNA TGTGCCAGCAGCTTGGCCGGGGACTTCCAAGAGACCCAGTACTTC. Its protein product is CASSLAGDFQETQYF.

Ten or more counts support this clonotype. The V gene is TRBV7-2, the J gene TRBJ2-3; 8 nucleotides match TRBD2. The CDR3 is 18 residues long. The germline gives CDR1 SGHTA, CDR2 FQGNSA. The J segment lost 1 base and the V segment lost 2 bases, leaving 11 bases of the junction unmatched. CDR3: CASSLRGLSSGGTDTQYF. In DNA, the CDR3 is TGTGCCAGCAGCTTAAGGGGTCTGAGTAGCGGGGGCACAGATACGCAGTATTTT.

This clonotype showed up many times. The chain links TRBV7-2 to TRBJ2-1, with D possibly TRBD1 on 6 matching bases. Trimming removed 2 bases from V and 4 bases from J, with 12 bases in between. Germline V gene sequence: CDR1 SGHTA, CDR2 FQGNSA. The CDR3 extends over 15 amino acids. CDR3 sequence (DNA): TGTGCCAGCAGCTTATATGGACAGTTGTACAATGAGCAGTTCTTC. This encodes CASSLYGQLYNEQFF. Combining the CDR3 with reference TRBV7-2 and TRBJ2-1 gives the whole variable domain GAGVSQSPSNKVTEKGKDVELRCDPISGHTALYWYRQSLGQGLEFLIYFQGNSAPDKSGLPSDRFSAERTGGSVSTLTIQRTQQEDSAVYLCASSLYGQLYNEQFFGPGTRLTVL.

This clonotype came up a few times. The chain employs TRBV28 and TRBJ2-3, with a possible D match to TRBD1 (6 bases). Deletions cut 4 bases from V and 6 bases from J, with 14 bases between. Germline-derived CDR1 and CDR2 are MDHEN and SYDVKM. The CDR3 sequence is 14 residues long. The CDR3 reads CASSSSDRWDTQYF. In DNA, the CDR3 is TGTGCCAGCAGTTCCTCTGACAGGTGGGATACGCAGTATTTT.

This clonotype has at least ten counts. V usage is TRBV7-2 and J usage is TRBJ2-3; no definite D call. CDR3 size: 15 residues. V lost 1 base and J lost 0, with 8 bases in between. Per germline, CDR1 SGHTA and CDR2 FQGNSA. DNA of the CDR3: TGTGCCAGCAGCTTAGGGATTACCAGCACAGATACGCAGTATTTT. As protein: CASSLGITSTDTQYF.

The J gene is TRBJ1-1, the V gene TRBV18, with 9 bases aligning to TRBD1. Germline values: CDR1 KGHSH, CDR2 LQKENI. The CDR3 has 15 residues. The junction had 6 bases not matched to a gene; V was cut back by 3 bases and J by 4 bases. Here the CDR3 DNA reads TGTGCCAGCTCACCCTCGGGACAGGGTGGCACTGAAGCTTTCTTT. Its protein product is CASSPSGQGGTEAFF.

The J gene is TRBJ1-2, the V gene TRBV3-1, with D unclear. CDR1 is LGHDT, CDR2 YNNKEL, per germline (reference sequence). The CDR3 totals 14 residues. The ends were cut back, 3 bases at V and 7 bases at J, with 15 bases in the middle. The CDR3 region is CASSHGGDTFGYTF. Here the CDR3 DNA reads TGTGCCAGCAGCCACGGCGGAGATACTTTTGGCTACACCTTC.

This clonotype was picked up many times. The chain joins TRBV6-5 to TRBJ1-5; D is ambiguous. Per the germline V gene, CDR1 is MNHEY and CDR2 is SVGAGI. V shed 0 bases and J shed 3 bases, with 6 bases lying between them. The CDR3 has 14 residues. For the CDR3, the DNA is TGTGCCAGCAGTTACTCCCGGGTCAATCAGCCCCAGCATTTT. It is translated as CASSYSRVNQPQHF.

This clonotype was seen repeatedly, ten times or more. The chain is built from TRBV18 and TRBJ1-1, with TRBD1 identical over 9 bases. The CDR3 totals 14 residues. V dropped 5 bases and J dropped 2; count of bases not matched to a gene: 3. Germline assignment: CDR1 KGHSH and CDR2 LQKENI. CDR3 sequence reads: CASSDRGGNTEAFF. In DNA form, the CDR3 reads TGTGCCAGCTCAGACAGGGGGGGAAACACTGAAGCTTTCTTT.

For this clonotype: A much larger clone lies a single base off, so this may be a read error. The chain carries TRBV2 and TRBJ2-7; D gene ambiguous. Trimming took off 7 bases at V and 8 bases at J, with 18 bases between the two ends. The CDR3 has 13 residues. CDR1 is SNHLY and CDR2 is FYNNEI in the germline V gene. The CDR3 protein is CASNPSEVTKQYF. The CDR3 DNA follows: TGTGCCAGCAACCCCTCAGAGGTTACCAAGCAGTACTTC.

Worth noting for this clonotype: One junction end does not reproduce the germline sequence, and a read error may be involved. The V call is TRBV7-3, the J call TRBJ1-1; a weak D match, TRBD1 (5 bases). Germline CDR1 reads SGHTA; CDR2 reads FQGTGA. The CDR3 is 17 amino acids. The DNA for the CDR3 is TGTGCCAGCGGCTTAGGTGGGACTTTCGGACGGAACACTGAAGCTTTCTTT. This encodes CASGLGGTFGRNTEAFF. The variable domain in full, with the rest retrieved from reference TRBV7-3 and TRBJ1-1, is GAGVSQTPSNKVTEKGKYVELRCDPISGHTALYWYRQSLGQGPEFLIYFQGTGAADDSGLPNDRFFAVRPEGSVSTLKIQRTERGDSAVYLCASGLGGTFGRNTEAFFGQGTRLTVV.

Only a few counts were recorded for this clonotype. V usage is TRBV20-1 and J usage is TRBJ1-5; TRBD1 is a possible D gene (5 bases). The CDR3 is made up of 14 amino acids. CDR1 DFQATT and CDR2 SNEGSKA come from the germline V gene (reference sequence). Deletions cut 3 bases from V and 5 bases from J, with 14 bases between. The CDR3 DNA follows: TGCAGTGCTAGTGGGTCTACAGGCCATCAGCCCCAGCATTTT. This sequence encodes CSASGSTGHQPQHF.

This clonotype showed up many times. This sequence joins TRBV7-9 and TRBJ2-7; the D gene is possibly TRBD2 (5 bases). This CDR3 contains 15 residues. V lost 1 base, J lost 0 bases, and 10 bases lay in between. Germline lookup yields CDR1 SEHNR and CDR2 FQNEAQ (reference sequence). The CDR3 DNA follows: TGTGCCAGCAGCTTAGGAGTCCGGGACTCCTACGAGCAGTACGTC. Translating gives CASSLGVRDSYEQYV.